This TCR beta chain was captured by sequencing in a study of identical twins. TCRdb re-called the 5' RACE reads through MiXCR, storing one row per CDR3 protein. This table has 450,000 or so distinct CDR3 sequences, 14% appearing once. J gave up 3 bases and V 4 bases, and 7 bases lay outside the gene matches. The CDR3 has 15 amino acids. Per germline, CDR1 MNHEY and CDR2 SVGAGI. This clonotype was picked up a small number of times. Its matching antigen is unknown. Study observations and caveats: A lower insertion count was a feature of abundant cord blood beta clonotypes, with no such feature in memory repertoires. Alpha sequences out of frame and shared by twins had excess low generation probability.

Another study also made use of these data, one on yellow fever vaccine responses in identical twins.

The chain employs TRBV6-5 and TRBJ2-3; 7 bases line up with TRBD1. This clonotype was obtained from a woman aged 18-35 years in good health. The specimen sequenced was CD4+ T cells sorted from blood. The CDR3: CASSFSGQWTDTQYF. The DNA of the CDR3 is TGTGCCAGCAGTTTCTCGGGACAGTGGACAGATACGCAGTATTTT.